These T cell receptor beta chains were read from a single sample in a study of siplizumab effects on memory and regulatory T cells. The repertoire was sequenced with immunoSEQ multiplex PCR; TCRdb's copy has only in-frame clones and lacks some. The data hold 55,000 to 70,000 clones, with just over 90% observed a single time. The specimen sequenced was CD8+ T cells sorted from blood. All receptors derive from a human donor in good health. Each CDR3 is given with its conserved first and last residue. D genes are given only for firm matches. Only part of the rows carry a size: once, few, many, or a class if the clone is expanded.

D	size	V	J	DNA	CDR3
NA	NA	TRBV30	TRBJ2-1	TGTGCCTGGAGTGTTGTAGGGTACAATGAGCAGTTCTTC	CAWSVVGYNEQFF
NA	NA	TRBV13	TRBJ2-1	TGTGCCAGCAGCTTAGGGCTAGGCAATGAGCAGTTCTTC	CASSLGLGNEQFF
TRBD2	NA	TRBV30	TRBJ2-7	TGTGCTGGAACTAGCGTACGCCACGAGCAGTACTTC	CAGTSVRHEQYF
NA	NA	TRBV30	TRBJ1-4	TGTGCCTGGGACACCGGGACAAGTCGTGAAAAACTGTTTTTT	CAWDTGTSREKLFF
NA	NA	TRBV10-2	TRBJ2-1	TGCGCCAGCAGCCCAATTGGTCAGGCCTACAATGAGCAGTTCTTC	CASSPIGQAYNEQFF
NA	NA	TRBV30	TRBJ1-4	TGTGCCTGGAGGGGACCGGGGGTATTTCTGTTTTTT	CAWRGPGVFLFF
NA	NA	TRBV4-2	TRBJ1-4	TGTGCCAGCAGCCAAATACGGGGAAATGAAAAACTGTTTTTT	CASSQIRGNEKLFF
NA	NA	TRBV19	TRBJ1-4	TGTGCCAGTACGGGGGAAACTGAAAAACTGTTTTTT	CASTGETEKLFF
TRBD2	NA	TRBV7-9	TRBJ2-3	TGTGCCAGCAGCTTAAGCGGGAGGAATACAGATACGCAGTATTTT	CASSLSGRNTDTQYF
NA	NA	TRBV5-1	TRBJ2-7	TGCGCCAGCAGCTTAAAGGGACGGCACTACGAGCAGTACTTC	CASSLKGRHYEQYF
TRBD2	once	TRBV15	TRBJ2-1	TGTGCCACCAGCAGAGAGTCCGGACTAGCGCTCTTC	CATSRESGLALF
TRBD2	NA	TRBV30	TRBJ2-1	TGTGCCTGGAGTGATAAGCGGGCCGGGGGGAGCTCCTACAATGAGCAGTTCTTC	CAWSDKRAGGSSYNEQFF
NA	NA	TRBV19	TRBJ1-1	TGTGCCAGTAGTACAAAGGGGTTTTTGGACACTGAAGCTTTCTTT	CASSTKGFLDTEAFF
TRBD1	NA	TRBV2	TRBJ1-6	TGTGCCAGCAGGGGGACAGGGGATTCACCCCTCCACTTT	CASRGTGDSPLHF
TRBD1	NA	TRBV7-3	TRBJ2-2	TGTGCCAGCAGCTTAAGCGGTTTGGCAGGGGGCGCCGTCGGGGAGCTGTTTTTT	CASSLSGLAGGAVGELFF